This note documents a single T cell receptor beta chain sequence. Its antigen is not known. The assay used deep level. The method was immunoSEQ multiplex PCR; TCRdb's version includes in-frame clones alone and lacks a portion of them. The table records 1.5 million to 2.5 million clones, 85% to 95% of them present only once. This entry belongs to a study of shared clonotypes between healthy human individuals. Overall study: A donor's plate count was three for CD4 naive and three for CD4 memory; CD8 naive had two and CD8 memory one. Study observations and caveats: Despite large depth, rarefaction showed incomplete sorted-subset sequencing.

Trimming stripped 4 bases from V and 0 bases from J, with 13 bases between. Germline V CDR1 and CDR2: PRHDT, FYEKMQ (reference sequence). The CDR3 totals 15 residues. CD8 cells regarded as naive lacked CD45RO, were positively chosen for CCR7, and omitted terminally differentiated effector memory CD45RA+ cells. Caucasian adults residing in Nashville, Tennessee made up all the donors. The chain has TRBV13 and TRBJ2-7, with TRBD2 as a possible D gene (5 bases). The sequenced sample consisted of naive CD8+ T cells sorted from blood. This receptor was identified in a man aged 18 to 29 in good health. The CDR3 sequence is CASSSMRRPSYEQYF. CDR3 sequence (DNA): TGTGCCAGCAGCTCAATGCGGAGGCCCTCCTACGAGCAGTACTTC.